These 21 T cell receptor beta chains share one sample of origin, sequenced in a study of blood T cell repertoires in COVID-19. The data were produced by immunoSEQ multiplex PCR, yet TCRdb's version contains in-frame clones alone and is incomplete. The sample carries around 38,000 clones, around 90% recorded once. The sample taken for sequencing was peripheral blood. These receptors originate from a man aged 55 to 70 with COVID-19, enrolled during active disease.

The rearrangement joins TRBV10-1 to TRBJ2-1; D unclear. Germline values: CDR1 WNHNN, CDR2 SYGVQD (reference sequence). The V gene lost 11 bases and the J gene lost 4 bases, with 12 bases spanning the gap. The CDR3 length is 12 residues. CDR3 DNA sequence: TGCGCCTCTAGTGGAGAATACAATGAGCAGTTCTTC. It codes for CASSGEYNEQFF.

The V gene is TRBV9, the J gene TRBJ1-3; possible D gene TRBD1, 6 bases. Germline loops: CDR1 SGDLS, CDR2 YYNGEE. Trimming left V 3 bases short and J 1 base short, with 14 bases between. The CDR3 has 16 amino acids. CDR3 in DNA: TGTGCCAGCAGCGATACAGGGCCGATATCTGGAAACACCATATATTTT. Residues: CASSDTGPISGNTIYF.

The V gene is TRBV5-5, the J gene TRBJ2-7, with TRBD2 matching 8 bases. CDR1 SGHKS and CDR2 YYEKEE come from the germline V gene (reference sequence). The CDR3 totals 14 residues. Trimming cost V 1 base and J 7 bases; bases outside gene matches: 7. CDR3 sequence reads: CASSLSSGAREQYF. In DNA form, the CDR3 reads TGTGCCAGCAGCTTGAGTAGCGGGGCGAGGGAGCAGTACTTC.

V usage is TRBV6-5 and J usage is TRBJ2-3, with 9 bases that match TRBD2. The V gene end was trimmed by 6 bases and the J gene end by 5 bases; junction bases not matched to a gene: 9. CDR3 length equals 15 residues. Germline V gene data show CDR1 as MNHEY and CDR2 as SVGAGI. CDR3 nucleotide sequence: TGTGCCAGCAGCAGTGGGGTTAGCGGGAGAGATACGCAGTATTTT. It encodes CASSSGVSGRDTQYF.

The V and J genes are TRBV7-9 and TRBJ1-1; 7 bases fit TRBD1. Trimming at V came to 4 bases and at J to 4 bases, leaving 9 bases not matched to a gene. The CDR3 extends over 15 amino acids. Germline loops: CDR1 SEHNR, CDR2 FQNEAQ (reference sequence). The CDR3 protein is CASSSDGQGGTEAFF. The CDR3, as DNA: TGTGCCAGCAGCTCTGATGGGCAGGGGGGCACTGAAGCTTTCTTT.

The chain employs TRBV11-2 and TRBJ2-1; D may be TRBD2 (5 bases). This CDR3 is 15 amino acids long. Trimming pared 1 base from V and 1 base from J, leaving 8 bases between. Germline-derived CDR1 and CDR2 are SGHAT and FQNNGV. CDR3 protein: CASSLGEGSYNEQFF. In nucleotides, the CDR3 is TGTGCCAGCAGCTTAGGAGAGGGTTCCTACAATGAGCAGTTCTTC.

The genes are TRBV5-1 and TRBJ2-1; 11 nucleotides match TRBD2. Germline trimming cut 4 bases from V and 9 bases from J; bases unmatched to any gene: 6. Germline V gives CDR1 SGHRS, CDR2 YFSETQ. This CDR3 is built from 14 residues. The CDR3 sequence is CASSPGTSGSEQFF. In DNA form, the CDR3 reads TGCGCCAGCAGCCCGGGGACTAGCGGAAGTGAGCAGTTCTTC.

The chain combines TRBV11-2 with TRBJ1-3; D is undetermined. Germline V gene data show CDR1 as SGHAT and CDR2 as FQNNGV. The ends were cut back, 5 bases at V and 0 bases at J, with 17 bases in the middle. This CDR3 is 17 amino acids long. The CDR3 DNA sequence: TGTGCCAGCAGCCACCCGCGAATAGAGGACTCTGGAAACACCATATATTTT. Its protein is CASSHPRIEDSGNTIYF.

This chain uses TRBV28 with TRBJ1-5; D ambiguous. Germline CDR1 reads MDHEN; CDR2 reads SYDVKM. There are 15 residues in the CDR3. V was trimmed by 6 bases and J by 0 bases, leaving 12 bases between them. In DNA, the CDR3 is TGTGCCAGCAGATCACCGTCGGTTAGCAATCAGCCCCAGCATTTT. Its translation is CASRSPSVSNQPQHF.

The rearrangement uses TRBV6-6 and TRBJ2-7, with D perhaps matching TRBD1 (6 bases). Trimming stripped 8 bases from V and 2 bases from J, with 16 bases between. Germline assignment: CDR1 MNHNY and CDR2 SVGAGI (reference sequence). The CDR3 runs 14 residues. The CDR3 nucleotides are TGTGCCAGCGTTGGGGGCAGCCTGACCTACGAGCAGTACTTC. As protein: CASVGGSLTYEQYF.

V and J are TRBV4-3 and TRBJ1-5; 9 nucleotides line up with TRBD1. V trimming: 4 bases; J trimming: 7 bases; junction bases outside the gene matches: 8. This CDR3 has 15 amino acids. Germline V gene sequence: CDR1 LGHNA, CDR2 YSLEER. The CDR3 nucleotides read TGCGCCAGCAGCCGCTCCCGGGACAGGGCCCAGCCCCAGCATTTT. Translated: CASSRSRDRAQPQHF.

V is TRBV7-2 and J is TRBJ1-1, with 7 positions matching TRBD1. V shed 4 bases and J 4 bases; nucleotides not matched to a gene: 6. Germline V gene lookup returns CDR1 SGHTA and CDR2 FQGNSA. The CDR3 is made up of 14 amino acids. The CDR3: CASSSNTGATEAFF. CDR3 coding DNA: TGTGCCAGCAGCTCTAATACAGGGGCCACTGAAGCTTTCTTT.

The chain combines TRBV10-2 with TRBJ1-3, with a tentative D call TRBD1 (5 bases). The CDR3 extends over 15 amino acids. Deletions cut 2 bases from V and 0 bases from J, with 8 bases between. From germline, CDR1 is WSHSY and CDR2 SAAADI. The CDR3 DNA reads as TGCGCCAGCAGTGAGCTTCAGGGCTCTGGAAACACCATATATTTT. Amino acid sequence: CASSELQGSGNTIYF.

A few counts support this clone. V gene TRBV5-1 combines with J gene TRBJ2-7, with 7 bases lining up with TRBD1. The CDR3 is 18 amino acids. Germline V CDR1 and CDR2: SGHRS, YFSETQ. V was pared by 4 bases and J by 2 bases, with 18 bases of the junction left unmatched. Here the CDR3 reads CASSRLTGLIGETYEQYF. In DNA, the CDR3 is TGCGCCAGCAGCCGCCTGACAGGGCTGATTGGCGAGACCTACGAGCAGTACTTC.

The chain carries TRBV5-1 and TRBJ2-5; 7 nucleotides line up with TRBD2. CDR1 is SGHRS and CDR2 is YFSETQ in the germline V gene. V trimming: 4 bases; J trimming: 5 bases; junction bases outside the gene matches: 8. This CDR3 comprises 14 residues. The CDR3 nucleotides read TGCGCCAGCAGCCCAAGACTAGCTGGGGAGACCCAGTACTTC. Encoded protein: CASSPRLAGETQYF. The full variable domain, with the rest looked up from reference TRBV5-1 and TRBJ2-5, is KAGVTQTPRYLIKTRGQQVTLSCSPISGHRSVSWYQQTPGQGLQFLFEYFSETQRNKGNFPGRFSGRQFSNSRSEMNVSTLELGDSALYLCASSPRLAGETQYFGPGTRLLVL.

The sample holds a few counts of this clone. The chain couples TRBV6-5 to TRBJ1-5; 8 bases agree with TRBD1. The germline CDR1 and CDR2 sequences are MNHEY and SVGAGI. J gave up 7 bases and V 5 bases, and 7 bases lay outside the gene matches. There are 14 residues in the CDR3. CDR3 region: CASSTTGDGQPQHF. The CDR3 DNA sequence: TGTGCCAGCAGTACGACAGGGGACGGGCAGCCCCAGCATTTT.

The V and J genes are TRBV15 and TRBJ1-6; 7 bases align to TRBD1. The V gene's germline CDR1 is LNHNV and CDR2 YYDKDF (reference sequence). The V gene end was trimmed by 7 bases and the J gene end by 6 bases; junction bases not matched to a gene: 6. This CDR3 has 14 amino acids. The CDR3 sequence is CATTEGAGNSPLHF. CDR3 DNA sequence: TGTGCCACCACTGAGGGGGCGGGTAATTCACCCCTCCACTTT.

The J gene is TRBJ2-7, the V gene TRBV5-1; no firm D call. The ends were cut back, 4 bases at V and 0 bases at J, with 11 bases in the middle. The V gene's germline CDR1 is SGHRS and CDR2 YFSETQ. The CDR3 is made up of 14 amino acids. The CDR3 here is CASSPAGTSYEQYF. DNA for the CDR3: TGCGCCAGCAGCCCGGCAGGAACCTCCTACGAGCAGTACTTC.

The CDR3 here is CASSSTSGVYEQYF. In DNA, the CDR3 is TGTGCCAGCAGCTCCACTAGCGGAGTATACGAGCAGTACTTC. This chain links TRBV7-2 with TRBJ2-7; 8 bases are shared with TRBD2. V dropped 4 bases and J dropped 4; count of bases not matched to a gene: 6. This CDR3 is 14 amino acids long. Germline CDR1 reads SGHTA; CDR2 reads FQGNSA.

The V gene is TRBV7-6, the J gene TRBJ2-2, with unresolved D. The CDR3 has 19 amino acids. From germline, CDR1 is SGHVS and CDR2 FNYEAQ. The V gene lost 1 base and the J gene lost 1 base, with 19 bases spanning the gap. The CDR3 sequence is CASSLGHNPAGRNTGELFF. The CDR3 DNA is TGTGCCAGCAGCTTAGGGCACAACCCGGCAGGTAGGAACACCGGGGAGCTGTTTTTT.

The chain uses TRBV30 and TRBJ1-6; D remains ambiguous. The germline CDR1 and CDR2 sequences are GTSNPN and SVGIG (reference sequence). The V end lost 5 bases, the J end lost 3 bases, and 8 bases lay between the germline ends. The CDR3 extends over 13 amino acids. As DNA, the CDR3 is TGTGCCTGGGGGTCAGTCTATAATTCACCCCTCCACTTT. Protein sequence: CAWGSVYNSPLHF.